A single TCR beta chain is shown here with its context. This entry belongs to a study of blood T cell repertoires in COVID-19. Study at large: There were acute and convalescent COVID-19 samples, and they came from the United States, Italy and Spain. PBMCs, B-cell-depleted T cells, or T cells were the source of the cDNA or gDNA that made up the material.

The V end was cut by 5 bases, the J end by 7 bases, with 15 bases between. The CDR3 is made up of 15 amino acids. Germline V gene data show CDR1 as SGHTA and CDR2 as FQGTGA. In the study's own analysis: The assay estimated nucleated cells by amplifying reference gene primers. The assay was immunoSEQ multiplex PCR, and TCRdb's table has in-frame clones only and misses some. Clone size and the V and J calls come from that table; the DNA yielded D and trimming. The sample records 160,000 or so clones, under 90% being singletons. The chain couples TRBV7-3 to TRBJ1-6, with a possible D match to TRBD1 (6 bases). This receptor was taken from a man between 60 and 70 years old with acute or convalescent COVID-19. Sequenced input: peripheral blood. The CDR3: CASSITGLGNSPLHF. CDR3 bases: TGTGCCAGCAGCATTACAGGGTTGGGAAATTCACCCCTCCACTTT. The full variable domain, its missing parts supplied by reference TRBV7-3 and TRBJ1-6, is GAGVSQTPSNKVTEKGKYVELRCDPISGHTALYWYRQSLGQGPEFLIYFQGTGAADDSGLPNDRFFAVRPEGSVSTLKIQRTERGDSAVYLCASSITGLGNSPLHFGNGTRLTVT.